This T cell receptor (beta chain) originates from a study of shared clonotypes between healthy human individuals. Study information: The study drew on two women and a few men aged 18 to 49 as donors. Study conclusions and caveats: Generation probabilities of non-shared clonotypes were lower (relative to those shared by all four donors).

Germline V gene lookup returns CDR1 GTSNPN and CDR2 SVGIG (reference sequence). The CDR3 has 14 amino acids. Between the trimmed V and J ends, which lost 7 bases and 8 bases, there was a span of 20 bases. Clones were read by immunoSEQ multiplex PCR, and TCRdb kept only the in-frame ones, dropping some. The sample contains about 2.2 million clones, around 93% of which appear only once. On this clone itself: Antigen specificity is unknown.

Selected positively for CCR7 and CD45RO-negative, naive CD8 cells excluded terminally differentiated effector memory CD45RA+ cells. The chain recombines TRBV30 with TRBJ1-4, with D perhaps matching TRBD1 (6 bases). Sample: naive CD8+ T cells from PBMCs. The clonotype was recovered from a man between 18 and 29 years old in good health. Some clones in this sample may be carry-over from other donors' samples. CDR3 loop: CASSQEGGREKLFF. The CDR3 coding sequence is TGTGCCTCCTCGCAGGAAGGGGGAAGAGAAAAACTGTTTTTT.